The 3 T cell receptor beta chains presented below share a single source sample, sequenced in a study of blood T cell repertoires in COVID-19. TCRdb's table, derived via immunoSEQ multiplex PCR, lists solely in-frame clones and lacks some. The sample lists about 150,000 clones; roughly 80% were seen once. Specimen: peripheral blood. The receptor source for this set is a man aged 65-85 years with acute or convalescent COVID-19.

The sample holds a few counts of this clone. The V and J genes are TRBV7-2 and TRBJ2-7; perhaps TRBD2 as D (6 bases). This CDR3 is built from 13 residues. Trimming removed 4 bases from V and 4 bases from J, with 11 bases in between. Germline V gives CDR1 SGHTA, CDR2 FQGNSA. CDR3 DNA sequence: TGTGCCAGCAGCTCAGGAGGGTCGTACGAGCAGTACTTC. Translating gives CASSSGGSYEQYF.

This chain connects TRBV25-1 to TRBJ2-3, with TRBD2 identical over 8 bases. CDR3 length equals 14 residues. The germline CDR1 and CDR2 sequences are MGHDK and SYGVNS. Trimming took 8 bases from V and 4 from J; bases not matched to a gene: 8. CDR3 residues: CASSPAGGSDTQYF. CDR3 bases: TGTGCCAGCTCCCCCGCGGGGGGTTCAGATACGCAGTATTTT.

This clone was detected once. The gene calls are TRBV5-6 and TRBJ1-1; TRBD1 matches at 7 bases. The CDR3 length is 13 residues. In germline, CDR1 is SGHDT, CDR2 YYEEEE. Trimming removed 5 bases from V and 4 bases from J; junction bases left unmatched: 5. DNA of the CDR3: TGTGCCAGCAGTCATACAGGGGTCACTGAAGCTTTCTTT. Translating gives CASSHTGVTEAFF.